This T cell receptor (beta chain) was found in a study of shared T cell receptors in the human thymus. TCRdb's copy holds only in-frame clones and misses some; the assay was immunoSEQ multiplex PCR. The data show about 610,000 clones, around 87% seen once. The CDR3 has 15 amino acids. Germline V lookup: CDR1 MNHEY, CDR2 SMNVEV (reference sequence). This sample was shared with a second study, whose subject was human thymus T cells.

The clonotype was recovered from a boy younger than two with a congenital heart defect. Sequences were obtained from thymocytes. This chain connects TRBV27 to TRBJ2-5; maybe TRBD2 (7 bases). The closer fit of TRBJ2-7 to the DNA end suggests the J call may be wrong. CDR3 nucleotide sequence: TGTGCCAGCAGTCTAAGGGGGGAGGGCCACCACGAGCAGTACTTC. Translation gives CASSLRGEGHHEQYF.